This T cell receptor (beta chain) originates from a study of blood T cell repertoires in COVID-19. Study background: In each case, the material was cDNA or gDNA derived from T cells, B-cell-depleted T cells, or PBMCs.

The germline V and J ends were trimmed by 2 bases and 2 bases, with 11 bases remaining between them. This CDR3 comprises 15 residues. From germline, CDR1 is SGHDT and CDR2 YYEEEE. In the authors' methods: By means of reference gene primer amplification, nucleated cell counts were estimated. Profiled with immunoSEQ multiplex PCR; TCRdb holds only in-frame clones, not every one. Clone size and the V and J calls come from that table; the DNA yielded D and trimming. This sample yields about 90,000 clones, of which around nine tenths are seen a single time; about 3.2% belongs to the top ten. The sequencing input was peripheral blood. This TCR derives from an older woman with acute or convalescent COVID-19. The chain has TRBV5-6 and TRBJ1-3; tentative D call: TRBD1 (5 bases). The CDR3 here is CASSLYRLPGNTIYF. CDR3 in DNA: TGTGCCAGCAGCTTATACAGGCTACCTGGAAACACCATATATTTT.